This TCR beta chain was observed in a study of OX40 agonist ivuxolimab in advanced cancers. Germline-derived CDR1 and CDR2 are MNHEY and SVGAGI. The length of the CDR3 is 16 residues. Trimming cost V 2 bases and J 5 bases; bases outside gene matches: 6. Using immunoSEQ multiplex PCR, the repertoire was profiled, and TCRdb retains in-frame clones only, with some absent. In the table there are over 80,000 clones, roughly 92% of which are singletons. The sample was CD4+ or CD8+ T cells sorted from blood, taken in a trial of the OX40 agonist ivuxolimab. The V and J genes are TRBV6-5 and TRBJ2-5; 12 positions match TRBD2. This receptor was taken from an adult with an advanced solid tumor such as melanoma, head and neck, liver or kidney cancer. The CDR3 reads CASSYGLAGGLETQYF. CDR3 nucleotides: TGTGCCAGCAGTTACGGGCTAGCGGGAGGGCTGGAGACCCAGTACTTC.